The 4 T cell receptor beta chains below were found in one sample sequenced in a study of CD8 T cells in ankylosing spondylitis. Findings and caveats of the study: Ankylosing spondylitis blood appeared to carry a characteristic TCR beta motif of roughly eight highly homologous variants.

No antigen has been identified for these receptors. TCRdb ran MiXCR on the 5' RACE reads and lists one entry per CDR3 protein. The repertoire consists of more than 600,000 distinct CDR3 sequences, with roughly 19% occurring once and the leading ten covering around 20%. Material for sequencing was blood, either unsorted or a sorted T cell fraction (not recorded which). These receptors were taken from a male donor with ankylosing spondylitis.

In DNA, the CDR3 is TGCAGTGCTACAGGGGGCGCCTCCTATAATTCACCCCTCCACTTT. Translation: CSATGGASYNSPLHF. The chain uses TRBV20-1 and TRBJ1-6; 8 nucleotides line up with TRBD1. Germline V gene data show CDR1 as DFQATT and CDR2 as SNEGSKA (reference sequence). The CDR3 sequence is 15 residues long. Losses at the gene ends were 4 bases for V and 0 bases for J; bases not matched to a gene: 2.

The chain has TRBV15 and TRBJ1-4, with 8 bases lining up with TRBD1. Unmatched junction bases numbered 7, after V lost 8 bases and J lost 5 bases. Germline V gene sequence: CDR1 LNHNV, CDR2 YYDKDF (reference sequence). The CDR3 contains 14 residues. The DNA for the CDR3 is TGTGCCACCGGCCAGGGGGCGCAAAATGAAAAACTGTTTTTT. It translates to CATGQGAQNEKLFF. Variable domain in full (rest from reference TRBV15 and TRBJ1-4): DAMVIQNPRYQVTQFGKPVTLSCSQTLNHNVMYWYQQKSSQAPKLLFHYYDKDFNNEADTPDNFQSRRPNTSFCFLDIRSPGLGDTAMYLCATGQGAQNEKLFFGSGTQLSVL.

This clonotype was detected ten times or more. The chain employs TRBV29-1 and TRBJ2-1, with D maybe TRBD2 (7 bases). Trimming pared 4 bases from V and 0 bases from J, leaving 13 bases between. Germline loops: CDR1 SQVTM, CDR2 ANQGSEA. The CDR3 is made up of 15 amino acids. CDR3 region: CSVGPGGLSYNEQFF. The CDR3 nucleotides read TGCAGCGTTGGACCGGGGGGCCTCTCCTACAATGAGCAGTTCTTC.

In its sample, this clonotype was seen a few times. The chain combines TRBV6-1 with TRBJ1-1; D gene uncertain. The CDR3 extends over 13 amino acids. Germline CDR1 MNHNS, CDR2 SASEGT. Trimming cost V 6 bases and J 1 base, with 9 bases left between them. The CDR3, as DNA: TGTGCCAGCAGCGGACGGGGGAACACTGAAGCTTTCTTT. Translation: CASSGRGNTEAFF.